In this sample, the clone carrying this TCR beta chain is medium-sized. Its antigen is still unknown. This sample was included in a study of T-cell memory formation after mild COVID-19. Turning to the study itself: Largely, TCR clusters stayed within a single donor. Findings and limits, study-wide: Among contracting clones, CD4+ were mainly CM/EM and CD8+ enriched in EMRA. Day 15 to 85 contracting clones showed balanced CD4/CD8; day 15 to 37 expanders favored CD4+.

TCRdb reprocessed the 5' RACE reads with MiXCR, giving one entry per CDR3 protein. This sample yields 25,000 to 30,000 distinct CDR3 sequences, of which about 16% are seen a single time; 1.3% to 1.5% belongs to the top ten. The TCR comes from an adult who had mild COVID-19 (a few samples of this study predate the infection). Cell type and time point are not known. The source material was PBMCs or a T cell subset sorted from them (not recorded which).

CDR3 DNA sequence: TGTGCCATCAGTGAAGGGGGTATGGGACAGAACTACGAGCAGTACTTC. It specifies CAISEGGMGQNYEQYF. The J gene is TRBJ2-7, the V gene TRBV10-3; 7 bases are a match to TRBD1. Germline V gene lookup returns CDR1 ENHRY and CDR2 SYGVKD. J lost 3 bases, V lost 3 bases, and 11 bases had no gene match. The CDR3 contains 16 residues.